The 25 T cell receptor beta chains presented below share a single source sample, sequenced in a study of cytomegalovirus exposure and HLA in healthy donors. The PCR employed 60 Vbeta primers together with 13 Jbeta primers. The method was immunoSEQ multiplex PCR; TCRdb's version includes in-frame clones alone and lacks a portion of them. The profile covers under 150,000 clones, with around 72% appearing a single time and roughly 1.8% taken by the ten largest. Material: PBMCs. The receptors were sampled from a woman between 40 and 55 years old in good health and CMV-seronegative.

This clone appeared a few times. CDR3 DNA: TGTGCCAGCAGCGGGGAGCTCCGCGGGGGTCGGAATCAGCCCCAGCATTTT. This translates into CASSGELRGGRNQPQHF. The rearrangement joins TRBV2 to TRBJ1-5, with D possibly being TRBD1 (5 bases). The ends were cut back, 6 bases at V and 4 bases at J, with 22 bases in the middle. Germline V gene sequence: CDR1 SNHLY, CDR2 FYNNEI. The CDR3 extends over 17 amino acids.

The chain uses TRBV2 and TRBJ1-1; 7 bases align to TRBD1. V was pared by 6 bases and J by 4 bases, with 11 bases of the junction left unmatched. The germline gives CDR1 SNHLY, CDR2 FYNNEI. The CDR3 covers 15 residues. CDR3 bases: TGTGCCAGCAGCTATACGGACAGGTGGGGCACTGAAGCTTTCTTT. Protein sequence: CASSYTDRWGTEAFF.

In this sample, this clone turned up once. V usage is TRBV27 and J usage is TRBJ2-7; possibly TRBD1 for D (6 bases). V shed 6 bases and J shed 7 bases, with 22 bases lying between them. Germline V CDR1 and CDR2: MNHEY, SMNVEV (reference sequence). CDR3 length equals 15 residues. CDR3 loop: CASSRPGDTMREQYF. The CDR3 coding sequence is TGTGCCAGCAGCCGGCCCGGGGACACCATGAGAGAGCAGTACTTC.

This clone was seen a few times. J is TRBJ2-6 and V is TRBV4-2; weak D call: TRBD1 (6 bases). The V gene lost 1 base and the J gene lost 3 bases, with 10 bases spanning the gap. The CDR3 runs 16 residues. The germline gives CDR1 LGHNA, CDR2 YNFKEQ. The DNA for the CDR3 is TGTGCCAGCAGCCAAGTCGCAGGGGATGGGGCCAACGTCCTGACTTTC. It encodes CASSQVAGDGANVLTF.

This clone was picked up one time. V is TRBV10-2 and J is TRBJ1-1; no clear D gene. There are 13 residues in the CDR3. Looked up from germline, CDR1 is WSHSY and CDR2 is SAAADI. The V gene lost 2 bases and the J gene lost 1 base, with 5 bases spanning the gap. CDR3 loop: CASSELRNTEAFF. CDR3 in DNA: TGCGCCAGCAGTGAGCTTAGGAACACTGAAGCTTTCTTT.

The rearrangement links TRBV5-1 to TRBJ2-1; 9 bases agree with TRBD2. There are 15 residues in the CDR3. Looked up from germline, CDR1 is SGHRS and CDR2 is YFSETQ. The junction had 5 bases not matched to a gene; V was cut back by 3 bases and J by 4 bases. This CDR3 is CASSYSGGDYNEQFF. The CDR3 DNA is TGCGCCAGCAGCTATAGCGGGGGAGATTACAATGAGCAGTTCTTC.

This chain joins TRBV18 and TRBJ1-2; TRBD1 is a possible D gene (6 bases). The V gene lost 2 bases and the J gene lost 5 bases, with 12 bases spanning the gap. Germline V gene data show CDR1 as KGHSH and CDR2 as LQKENI. This CDR3 has 14 residues. The CDR3 DNA reads TGTGCCAGCTCACCATTCCGGCAGGGGTATGGCTACACCTTC. It codes for CASSPFRQGYGYTF.

This clone has only a few counts. The chain joins TRBV28 to TRBJ1-2, with 7 positions matching TRBD1. The V gene end was trimmed by 2 bases and the J gene end by 6 bases; junction bases not matched to a gene: 0. Germline CDR1 and CDR2: MDHEN and SYDVKM. There are 12 residues in the CDR3. CDR3 DNA: TGTGCCAGCAGTTTAACAGGGGATGGCTACACCTTC. Protein sequence: CASSLTGDGYTF.

This chain uses TRBV2 with TRBJ2-1; D remains ambiguous. The CDR3 extends over 12 amino acids. Germline assignment: CDR1 SNHLY and CDR2 FYNNEI. V gave up 1 base and J gave up 15 bases, with 13 bases separating them. The CDR3 reads CASSEGSLCRFF. CDR3 sequence (DNA): TGTGCCAGCAGTGAAGGAAGTCTTTGCAGGTTCTTC.

V and J are TRBV5-6 and TRBJ2-7; the D gene is possibly TRBD2 (6 bases). The germline V gene encodes CDR1 SGHDT and CDR2 YYEEEE. CDR3 size: 16 residues. Deletions cut 2 bases from V and 3 bases from J, with 18 bases between. CDR3 nucleotides: TGTGCCAGCAGCTTAAGTCTGAGGAGGAGGGGCTACGAGCAGTACTTC. Translating it yields CASSLSLRRRGYEQYF. The variable domain in full, completed from reference TRBV5-6 and TRBJ2-7, reads DAGVTQSPTHLIKTRGQQVTLRCSPKSGHDTVSWYQQALGQGPQFIFQYYEEEERQRGNFPDRFSGHQFPNYSSELNVNALLLGDSALYLCASSLSLRRRGYEQYFGPGTRLTVT.

The chain couples TRBV5-6 to TRBJ1-2; D possibly corresponds to TRBD1 (5 bases). The CDR3 covers 13 residues. Germline V gene sequence: CDR1 SGHDT, CDR2 YYEEEE. V was trimmed by 1 base and J by 8 bases, leaving 12 bases between them. The CDR3 is CASSLSDSSGYTF. CDR3 nucleotide sequence: TGTGCCAGCAGCTTGTCCGACAGTTCCGGCTACACCTTC.

The genes are TRBV11-1 and TRBJ2-5, with TRBD1 matching over 8 bases. V trimming: 5 bases; J trimming: 3 bases; junction bases outside the gene matches: 5. The CDR3 totals 14 residues. Per the germline V gene, CDR1 is SGHAT and CDR2 is FQDESV (reference sequence). The DNA for the CDR3 is TGTGCCAGCAGCCTACAGGGGGTAGAAGAGACCCAGTACTTC. Translating gives CASSLQGVEETQYF.

This chain links TRBV2 with TRBJ2-7, with D possibly TRBD2 on 5 matching bases. Germline lookup yields CDR1 SNHLY and CDR2 FYNNEI. Trimming left V 5 bases short and J 4 bases short, with 6 bases between. This CDR3 has 11 residues. The CDR3 here is CASSPGYEQYF. CDR3 DNA sequence: TGTGCCAGCAGTCCGGGGTACGAGCAGTACTTC.

This clone was counted a few times. The rearrangement links TRBV25-1 to TRBJ1-2; a possible D gene is TRBD1 (5 bases). Germline lookup yields CDR1 MGHDK and CDR2 SYGVNS. The CDR3 loop spans 14 amino acids. V gave up 9 bases and J gave up 4 bases, with 18 bases separating them. For the CDR3, the DNA is TGTGCCAGTACGGGGGGGGAGGGGATCTATGGCTACACCTTC. It yields the protein CASTGGEGIYGYTF.

The gene calls are TRBV5-1 and TRBJ2-3; 8 bases agree with TRBD2. The CDR3 covers 15 residues. Trimming at V came to 0 bases and at J to 0 bases, leaving 0 bases not matched to a gene. CDR1 is SGHRS and CDR2 is YFSETQ in the germline V gene. CDR3: CASSLAGGSTDTQYF. The CDR3, as DNA: TGCGCCAGCAGCTTGGCGGGAGGGAGCACAGATACGCAGTATTTT.

The CDR3 nucleotides read TGTGCCAGCAGAATATTACAGGGTTCAACCGGGGAGCTGTTTTTT. It translates to CASRILQGSTGELFF. The rearrangement joins TRBV6-1 to TRBJ2-2; D is possibly TRBD1 (6 bases). CDR1 is MNHNS and CDR2 is SASEGT in the germline V gene. The length of the CDR3 is 15 residues. Trimming removed 6 bases from V and 5 bases from J, with 16 bases in between.

The rearrangement joins TRBV14 to TRBJ1-2; 7 nucleotides line up with TRBD1. J gave up 3 bases and V 1 base, and 11 bases lay outside the gene matches. CDR3 size: 17 residues. Germline V gene sequence: CDR1 SGHDN, CDR2 FVKESK. In DNA form, the CDR3 reads TGTGCCAGCAGCCAAGCCCCGACAGGGTCCGTTGACTATGGCTACACCTTC. Translated, it gives CASSQAPTGSVDYGYTF. The variable domain in full, with the rest retrieved from reference TRBV14 and TRBJ1-2, is EAGVTQFPSHSVIEKGQTVTLRCDPISGHDNLYWYRRVMGKEIKFLLHFVKESKQDESGMPNNRFLAERTGGTYSTLKVQPAELEDSGVYFCASSQAPTGSVDYGYTFGSGTRLTVV.

V and J are TRBV14 and TRBJ2-5, with 8 nucleotides matching TRBD2. The end of the DNA is better explained by TRBJ2-7, so the J call may be wrong. Germline V gene lookup returns CDR1 SGHDN and CDR2 FVKESK. The CDR3 spans 18 residues. The CDR3: CASSQAGGPRDRSYEQYF. The CDR3 DNA follows: TGTGCCAGCAGCCAAGCGGGGGGGCCTCGGGACCGTTCCTACGAGCAGTACTTC.

This sequence joins TRBV6-5 and TRBJ2-7; 8 bases match TRBD1. The V segment lost 4 bases and the J segment 5 bases; nucleotides outside the gene matches: 13. The CDR3 is made up of 16 amino acids. Germline V gives CDR1 MNHEY, CDR2 SVGAGI. CDR3 DNA: TGTGCCAGCAGTTTTTTCCCGGGACAGGCCGCCCACGAGCAGTACTTC. It specifies CASSFFPGQAAHEQYF.

The chain couples TRBV6-5 to TRBJ2-2; D might be TRBD1 (6 bases). The V end was cut by 5 bases, the J end by 6 bases, with 16 bases between. The germline V gene has CDR1 MNHEY and CDR2 SVGAGI. The CDR3 spans 15 residues. The CDR3 is CASSLPPGASGELFF. The CDR3 DNA sequence: TGTGCCAGCAGTCTCCCCCCAGGGGCGTCCGGGGAGCTGTTTTTT.

The gene calls are TRBV19 and TRBJ1-1; D is unclear. The length of the CDR3 is 14 residues. With 3 bases removed from V and 5 bases from J, the gap between germline ends came to 13 bases. The V gene's germline CDR1 is LNHDA and CDR2 SQIVND (reference sequence). For the CDR3, the DNA is TGTGCCAGTAGTATTTCCCGAGGGAAAACTGAAGCTTTCTTT. It codes for CASSISRGKTEAFF.

The gene calls are TRBV9 and TRBJ2-1, with D unclear. The V end lost 4 bases, the J end lost 7 bases, and 12 bases lay between the germline ends. Looked up from germline, CDR1 is SGDLS and CDR2 is YYNGEE. This CDR3 contains 13 residues. The DNA of the CDR3 is TGTGCCAGCAGCCCCCCCCTAAGAAATGAGCAGTTCTTC. Amino acids: CASSPPLRNEQFF. Full variable domain (outside the CDR3, taken from reference TRBV9 and TRBJ2-1): DSGVTQTPKHLITATGQRVTLRCSPRSGDLSVYWYQQSLDQGLQFLIQYYNGEERAKGNILERFSAQQFPDLHSELNLSSLELGDSALYFCASSPPLRNEQFFGPGTRLTVL.

This clone was found once. The chain uses TRBV4-1 and TRBJ2-7; D perhaps matches TRBD1 (6 bases). CDR3 length equals 16 residues. In germline, CDR1 is MGHRA, CDR2 YSYEKL. Between the trimmed V and J ends, which lost 1 base and 0 bases, there was a span of 13 bases. CDR3 amino acids: CASSQGTGTGSYEQYF. The CDR3 DNA follows: TGCGCCAGCAGCCAAGGTACAGGGACGGGCTCCTACGAGCAGTACTTC.

The J gene is TRBJ2-1, the V gene TRBV12-5, with 10 positions matching TRBD2. The CDR3 consists of 17 residues. Germline CDR1 and CDR2: LGHNT and FRNRAP. The V gene end was trimmed by 1 base and the J gene end by 4 bases; junction bases not matched to a gene: 7. The CDR3 DNA sequence: TGTGCTAGTGGTTTGGGCCTAGGACTAGCGGATTACAATGAGCAGTTCTTC. It codes for CASGLGLGLADYNEQFF.

This chain links TRBV19 with TRBJ2-5; weak D call: TRBD2 (7 bases). The ends were cut back, 6 bases at V and 5 bases at J, with 22 bases in the middle. CDR3 length equals 16 residues. Germline V CDR1 and CDR2: LNHDA, SQIVND (reference sequence). Written as DNA, the CDR3 is TGTGCCAGTAGCGGACAGCGGGGCCGGGCGGTGGAGACCCAGTACTTC. Its translation is CASSGQRGRAVETQYF.